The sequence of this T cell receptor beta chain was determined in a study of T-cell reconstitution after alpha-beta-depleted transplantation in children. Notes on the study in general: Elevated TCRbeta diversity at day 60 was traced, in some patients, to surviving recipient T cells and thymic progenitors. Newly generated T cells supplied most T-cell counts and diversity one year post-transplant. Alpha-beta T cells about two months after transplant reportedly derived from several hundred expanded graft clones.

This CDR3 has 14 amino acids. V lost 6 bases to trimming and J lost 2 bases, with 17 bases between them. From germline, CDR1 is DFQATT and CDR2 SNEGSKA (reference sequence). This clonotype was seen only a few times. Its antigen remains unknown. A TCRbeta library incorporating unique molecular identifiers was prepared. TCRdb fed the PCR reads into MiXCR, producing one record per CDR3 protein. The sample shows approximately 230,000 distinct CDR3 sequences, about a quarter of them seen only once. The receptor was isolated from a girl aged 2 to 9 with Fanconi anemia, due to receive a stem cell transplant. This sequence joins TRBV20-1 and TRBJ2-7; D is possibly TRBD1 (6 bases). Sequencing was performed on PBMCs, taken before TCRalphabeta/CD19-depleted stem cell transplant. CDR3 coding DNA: TGCAGTGCGGATGGGAACAGGGAAACCTACGAGCAGTACTTC. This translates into CSADGNRETYEQYF.